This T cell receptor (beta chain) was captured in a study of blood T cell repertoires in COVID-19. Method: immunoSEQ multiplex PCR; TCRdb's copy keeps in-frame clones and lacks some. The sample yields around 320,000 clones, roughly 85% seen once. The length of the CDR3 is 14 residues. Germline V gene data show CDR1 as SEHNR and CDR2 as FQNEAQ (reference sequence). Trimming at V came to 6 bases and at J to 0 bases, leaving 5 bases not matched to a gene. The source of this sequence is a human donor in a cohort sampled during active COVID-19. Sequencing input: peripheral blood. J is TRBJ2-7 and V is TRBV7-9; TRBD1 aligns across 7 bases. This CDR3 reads CASRGTANSYEQYF. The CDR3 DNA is TGTGCCAGCAGAGGGACAGCGAACTCCTACGAGCAGTACTTC.